This T cell receptor (beta chain) originates from a study of blood T cell repertoires in COVID-19. Looking at the study overall: The United States, Italy and Spain were the sources of the acute and convalescent COVID-19 samples.

As originally analysed: How many nucleated cells were present was estimated from reference gene primer amplification. Measured with immunoSEQ multiplex PCR; TCRdb has only the in-frame clones, and not every one. Clone size and V and J calls were adopted from that table, with D and trimming inferred from the DNA. The sample contains tens of thousands of clones, 86% of which appear only once. Germline CDR1 SGHTA, CDR2 FQGNSA. The CDR3 spans 15 residues. The J segment lost 1 base and the V segment lost 5 bases, leaving 5 bases of the junction unmatched. The chain carries TRBV7-2 and TRBJ2-7, with TRBD1 identical over 10 bases. The sample consisted of peripheral blood. The TCR originated in a man aged 45-65 years with acute or convalescent COVID-19. The CDR3 reads CASSIPGQGSYEQYF. CDR3 nucleotide sequence: TGTGCCAGCAGCATACCGGGACAGGGGTCCTACGAGCAGTACTTC.